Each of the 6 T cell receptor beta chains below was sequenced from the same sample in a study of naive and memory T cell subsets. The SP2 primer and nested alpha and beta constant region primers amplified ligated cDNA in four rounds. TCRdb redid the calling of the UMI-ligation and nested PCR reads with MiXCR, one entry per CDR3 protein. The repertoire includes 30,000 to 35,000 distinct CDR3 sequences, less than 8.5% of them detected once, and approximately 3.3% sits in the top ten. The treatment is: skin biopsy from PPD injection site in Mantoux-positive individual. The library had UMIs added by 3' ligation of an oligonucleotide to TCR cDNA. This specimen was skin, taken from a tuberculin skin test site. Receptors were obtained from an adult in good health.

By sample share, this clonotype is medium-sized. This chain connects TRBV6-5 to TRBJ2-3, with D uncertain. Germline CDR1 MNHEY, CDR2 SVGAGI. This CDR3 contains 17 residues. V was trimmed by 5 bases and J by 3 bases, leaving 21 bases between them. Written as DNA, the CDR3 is TGTGCCAGCAGTCCCACCAGTGGCGCAGTTGATACAGATACGCAGTATTTT. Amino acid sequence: CASSPTSGAVDTDTQYF.

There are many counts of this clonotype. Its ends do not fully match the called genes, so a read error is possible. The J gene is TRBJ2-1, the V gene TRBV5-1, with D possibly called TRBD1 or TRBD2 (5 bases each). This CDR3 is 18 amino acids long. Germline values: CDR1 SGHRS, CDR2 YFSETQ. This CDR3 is CASSLSRDAEDSYNERFF. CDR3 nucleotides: TGCGCCAGCAGCCTGTCCCGGGACGCTGAAGACTCCTACAATGAGCGGTTCTTC.

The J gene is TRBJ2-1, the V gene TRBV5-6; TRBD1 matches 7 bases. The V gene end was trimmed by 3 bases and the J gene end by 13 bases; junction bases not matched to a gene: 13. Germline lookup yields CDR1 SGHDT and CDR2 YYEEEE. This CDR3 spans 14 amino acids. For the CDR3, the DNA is TGTGCCAGCAGCTCCGATGGACAGGCCCTCTTCCAGTTCTTC. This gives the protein CASSSDGQALFQFF.

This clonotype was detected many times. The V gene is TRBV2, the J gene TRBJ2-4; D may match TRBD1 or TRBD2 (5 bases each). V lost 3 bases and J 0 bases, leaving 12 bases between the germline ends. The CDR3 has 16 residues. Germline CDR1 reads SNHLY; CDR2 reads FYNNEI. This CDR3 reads CASSDPGTAAKNIQYF. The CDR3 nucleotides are TGTGCCAGCAGTGATCCAGGGACGGCAGCCAAAAACATTCAGTACTTC.

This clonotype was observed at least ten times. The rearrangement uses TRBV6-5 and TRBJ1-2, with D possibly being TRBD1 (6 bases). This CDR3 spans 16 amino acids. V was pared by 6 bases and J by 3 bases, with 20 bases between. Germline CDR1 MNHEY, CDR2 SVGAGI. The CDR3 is CASRGQKSAADYGYTF. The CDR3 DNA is TGTGCCAGCAGAGGACAGAAGTCTGCGGCGGACTATGGCTACACCTTC.

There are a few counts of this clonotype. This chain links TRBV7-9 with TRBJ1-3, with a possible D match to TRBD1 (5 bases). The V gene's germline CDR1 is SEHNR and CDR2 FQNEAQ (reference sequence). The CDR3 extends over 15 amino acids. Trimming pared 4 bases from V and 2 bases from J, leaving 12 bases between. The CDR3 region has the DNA TGTGCCAGCAGCTCCATTCACAGGACTGGAAACACCATATATTTT. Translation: CASSSIHRTGNTIYF.